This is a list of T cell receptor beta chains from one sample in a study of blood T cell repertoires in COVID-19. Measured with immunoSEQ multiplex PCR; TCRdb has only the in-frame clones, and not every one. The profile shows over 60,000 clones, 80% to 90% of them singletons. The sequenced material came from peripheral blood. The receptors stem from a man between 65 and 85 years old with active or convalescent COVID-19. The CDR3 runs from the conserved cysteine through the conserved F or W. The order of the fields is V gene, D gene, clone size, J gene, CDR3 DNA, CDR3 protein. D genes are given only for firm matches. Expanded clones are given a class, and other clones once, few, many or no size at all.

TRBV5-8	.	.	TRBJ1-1	TGTGCCAGCAGACTGAGGGGGGGGACTGAAGCTTTCTTT	CASRLRGGTEAFF
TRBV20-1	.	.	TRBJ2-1	TGCAGTGCTAGTGTATCGGGGTACAATGAGCAGTTCTTC	CSASVSGYNEQFF
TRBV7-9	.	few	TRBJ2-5	TGTGCCAGCAGCTTAAGGACATTTACCCAAGAGACCCAGTACTTC	CASSLRTFTQETQYF
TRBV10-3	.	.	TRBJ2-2	TGTGCCATCAGTGAGTCAGAGCCCCCGGCCGGGGAGCTGTTTTTT	CAISESEPPAGELFF
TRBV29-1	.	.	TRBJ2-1	TGCAGCGTTGGCCGGACGGGGAATGAGCAGTTCTTC	CSVGRTGNEQFF
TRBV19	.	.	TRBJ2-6	TGTGCCAGTAGCTCGCAGGGAACTGGGGCCAACGTCCTGACTTTC	CASSSQGTGANVLTF
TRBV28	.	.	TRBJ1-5	TGTGCCAGCAGTTTAGGCGGTGGTACTCAGCCCCAGCATTTT	CASSLGGGTQPQHF
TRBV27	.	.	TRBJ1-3	TGTGCCAGCAGTCCTAGTCAAACTGGAGGGGGAAACACCATATATTTT	CASSPSQTGGGNTIYF
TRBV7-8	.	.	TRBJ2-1	TGTGCCAGCAGCTTAAAGCAGGGGCTAGGTTACAATGAGCAGTTCTTC	CASSLKQGLGYNEQFF
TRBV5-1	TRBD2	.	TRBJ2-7	TGCGCCAGCAGCCTTGGAGCCAGCGGGAGTTACGAGCAGTACTTC	CASSLGASGSYEQYF
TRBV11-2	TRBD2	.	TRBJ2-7	TGTGCCAGCAGCTTAGGCCGGGGGCTAGCGGGATTAACGCCCGAGCAGTACTTC	CASSLGRGLAGLTPEQYF
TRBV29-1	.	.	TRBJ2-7	TGCAGCGTTGTGCGTGGGTGGGCCCACGAGCAGTACTTC	CSVVRGWAHEQYF
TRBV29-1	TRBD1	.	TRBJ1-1	TGCAGCGTTACACAGGGGGCGAACCTGAACACTGAAGCTTTCTTT	CSVTQGANLNTEAFF
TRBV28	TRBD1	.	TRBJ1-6	TGTGCCAGCAGTTTCGAGGACAGGGCAAATTCACCCCTCCACTTT	CASSFEDRANSPLHF
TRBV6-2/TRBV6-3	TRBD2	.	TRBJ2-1	TGTGCCAGCAGCAGACTAGCGAGCTCCTACAATGAGCAGTTCTTC	CASSRLASSYNEQFF
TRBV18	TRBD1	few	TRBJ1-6	TGTGCCAGCTCACCCCCCGGGACAGCTTTTAATTCACCCCTCCACTTT	CASSPPGTAFNSPLHF
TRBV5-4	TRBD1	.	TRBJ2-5	TGTGCCAGCAGCTTCGGACAGGGGCAAGAGACCCAGTACTTC	CASSFGQGQETQYF
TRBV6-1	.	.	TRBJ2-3	TGTGCCAGCAGTGACCAAACAGGGTGGGGCACAGATACGCAGTATTTT	CASSDQTGWGTDTQYF
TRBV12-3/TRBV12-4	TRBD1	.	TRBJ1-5	TGTGCCAGCGGGGACAGCACCCAGCCCCAGCATTTT	CASGDSTQPQHF
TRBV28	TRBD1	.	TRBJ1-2	TGTGCCAGCAGTGAAAGGACAGGAGACTACCCGGGATATGGCTACACCTTC	CASSERTGDYPGYGYTF
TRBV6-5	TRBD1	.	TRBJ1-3	TGTGCCAGCCTTCGGGACAGGGTTGGAAACACCATATATTTT	CASLRDRVGNTIYF
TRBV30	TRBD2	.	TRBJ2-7	TGTGCCTGGAGTACAAGGGGACTAACCTACGAGCAGTACTTC	CAWSTRGLTYEQYF
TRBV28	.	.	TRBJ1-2	TGTGCCAGCAGCTCACCGGGGGGAGGCTACACCTTC	CASSSPGGGYTF